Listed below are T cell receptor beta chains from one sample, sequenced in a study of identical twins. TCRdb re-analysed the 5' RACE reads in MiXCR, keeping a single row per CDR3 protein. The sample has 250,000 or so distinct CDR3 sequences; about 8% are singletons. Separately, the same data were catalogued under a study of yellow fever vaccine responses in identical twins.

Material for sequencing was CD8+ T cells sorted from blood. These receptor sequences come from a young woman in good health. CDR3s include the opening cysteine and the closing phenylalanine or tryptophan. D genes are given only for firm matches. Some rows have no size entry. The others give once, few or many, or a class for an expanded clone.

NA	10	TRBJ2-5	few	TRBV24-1	TGTGCCACCAGAGAAGAGACCCAGTACTTC	CATREETQYF
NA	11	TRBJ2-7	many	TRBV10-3	TGTGCCACCCGGACGGGATACGAGCAGTACTTC	CATRTGYEQYF
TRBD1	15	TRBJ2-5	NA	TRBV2	TGTGCCAGCAGGCAGGACAGGATCTATCAAGAGACCCAGTACTTC	CASRQDRIYQETQYF
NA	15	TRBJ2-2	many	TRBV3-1	TGTGCCAGCAGCCTGGGCGGATCGAACACCGGGGAGCTGTTTTTT	CASSLGGSNTGELFF
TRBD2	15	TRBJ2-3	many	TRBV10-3	TGTGCCATCAGGATTTGGACTAGCGGCACAGATACGCAGTATTTT	CAIRIWTSGTDTQYF
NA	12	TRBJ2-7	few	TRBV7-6	TGTGCCAGCAGCTCTGTCTCCGGCGAGCAGTACTTC	CASSSVSGEQYF
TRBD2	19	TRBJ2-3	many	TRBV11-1	TGTGCCAGCAGCAACACTGTTTCGGGGCGGGGGACTAGCACAGATACGCAGTATTTT	CASSNTVSGRGTSTDTQYF
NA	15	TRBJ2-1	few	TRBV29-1	TGCAGCGTTGAAGATCCCTTTTGGGAGTACAATGAGCAGTTCTTC	CSVEDPFWEYNEQFF
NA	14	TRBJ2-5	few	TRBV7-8	TGTGCCAGCAGCTTATGGGACACCCAAGAGACCCAGTACTTC	CASSLWDTQETQYF
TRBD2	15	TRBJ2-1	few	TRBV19	TGTGCCAGTAGCCTACTAGCGGGGGAGTGGAATGAGCAGTTCTTC	CASSLLAGEWNEQFF
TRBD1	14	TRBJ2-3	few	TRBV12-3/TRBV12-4	TGTGCCACCGGACAGGGTGCCAGCACAGATACGCAGTATTTT	CATGQGASTDTQYF
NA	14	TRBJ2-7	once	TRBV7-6	TGTGCCAGCAGCTTAGCGGAGGGATTCTACGAGCAGTACTTC	CASSLAEGFYEQYF
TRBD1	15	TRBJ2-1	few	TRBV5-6	TGTGCCAGTTGGCCCGGGACAGGGGCGTTTTATGAGCAGTTCTTC	CASWPGTGAFYEQFF
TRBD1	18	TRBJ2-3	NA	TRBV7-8	TGTGCCAGCAGCTCCCGGGACAGCGAAGGCTTGGTCACAGATACGCAGTATTTT	CASSSRDSEGLVTDTQYF
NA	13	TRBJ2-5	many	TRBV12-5	TGTGCTAGTGGTTTGGCCCCGAGGGAGACCCAGTACTTC	CASGLAPRETQYF
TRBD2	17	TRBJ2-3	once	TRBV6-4	TGTGCCAGCAGTGACTCGGCTAGCGGGAGGTTGGCAGATACGCAGTATTTT	CASSDSASGRLADTQYF
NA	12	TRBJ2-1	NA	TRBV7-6	TGTGCCAGCAGCTTCCTTTCTGATGAGCAGTTCTTC	CASSFLSDEQFF
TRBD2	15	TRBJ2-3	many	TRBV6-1	TGTGCCAGCAGTGAATCTCGCGGGGGGGCAGATACGCAGTATTTT	CASSESRGGADTQYF
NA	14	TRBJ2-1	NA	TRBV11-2	TGTGCCAGCAGCCCCCCTTCAGGGAACAATGAGCAGTTCTTC	CASSPPSGNNEQFF
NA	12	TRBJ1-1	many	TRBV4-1	TGCGCCAGCAGCGAGGGAAACACTGAAGCTTTCTTT	CASSEGNTEAFF
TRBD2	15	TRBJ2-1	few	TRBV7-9	TGTGCCAGCAGCTCTAGCGGGAGACGCTACAATGAGCAGTTCTTC	CASSSSGRRYNEQFF
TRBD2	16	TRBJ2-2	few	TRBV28	TGTGCCAGCAGTTACCCTCGGGCGGGAGTCACCGGGGAGCTGTTTTTT	CASSYPRAGVTGELFF
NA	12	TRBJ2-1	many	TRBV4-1	TGCGCCAGCAGCCAAAGTGGGGATGAGCAGTTCTTC	CASSQSGDEQFF
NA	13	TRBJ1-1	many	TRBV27	TGTGCCAGCAGTTTAATGTCACGGACTGAAGCTTTCTTT	CASSLMSRTEAFF
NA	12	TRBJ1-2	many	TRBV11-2	TGTGCCAGCAGCTTAGGGGAAGATGGCTACACCTTC	CASSLGEDGYTF
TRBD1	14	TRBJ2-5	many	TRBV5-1	TGCGCCAGCAGCTTGGGGACAGGCGAAGAGACCCAGTACTTC	CASSLGTGEETQYF
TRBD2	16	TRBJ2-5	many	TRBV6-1	TGTGCCAGCAGTCCAGGACTAGCGGGCGGGAGGGAGACCCAGTACTTC	CASSPGLAGGRETQYF
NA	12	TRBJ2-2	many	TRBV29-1	TGCAGCCAACGACAGAACACCGGGGAGCTGTTTTTT	CSQRQNTGELFF
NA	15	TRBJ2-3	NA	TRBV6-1	TGTGCCAGCAGTGGAGGACTGTTCCCTCTTGATACGCAGTATTTT	CASSGGLFPLDTQYF
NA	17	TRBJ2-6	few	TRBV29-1	TGCAGCGTTGAAGATCGGACAGATAACTCTGGGGCCAACGTCCTGACTTTC	CSVEDRTDNSGANVLTF
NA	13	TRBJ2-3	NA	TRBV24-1	TGTGCCACCAGCGGGCGGCCTACAGATACGCAGTATTTT	CATSGRPTDTQYF
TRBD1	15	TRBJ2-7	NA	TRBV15	TGTGCCACCAGCAGAGGGGACAGGGAGGTCTACGAGCAGTACTTC	CATSRGDREVYEQYF
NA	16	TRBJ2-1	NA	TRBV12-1	TGTGCCAGCGGCCCCGGGCTCAGGGGGGTCGGGACTCCCCAGTTCTTC	CASGPGLRGVGTPQFF
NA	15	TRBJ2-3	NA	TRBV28	TGTGCCAGCAGTTCAACAGGGATCATCACAGATACGCAGTATTTT	CASSSTGIITDTQYF
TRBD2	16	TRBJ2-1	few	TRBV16	TGTGCCAGCAGCCCGCAGTTGGCGGGAGTTAGCAATGAGCAGTTCTTC	CASSPQLAGVSNEQFF
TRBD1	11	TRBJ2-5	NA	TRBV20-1	TGCAGTGGACGACAGGGGGAGACCCAGTACTTC	CSGRQGETQYF
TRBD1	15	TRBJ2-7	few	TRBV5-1	TGCGCCAGCAGCTTGTACGACAGGGGAGACTACGAGCAGTACTTC	CASSLYDRGDYEQYF
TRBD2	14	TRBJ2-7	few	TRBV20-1	TGCAGTGCTACGAGCGGGAGGGTCTCCTACGAGCAGTACTTC	CSATSGRVSYEQYF
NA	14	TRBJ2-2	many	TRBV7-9	TGTGCCAGCAGCTTATTGCCAGCCACCGGGGAGCTGTTTTTT	CASSLLPATGELFF
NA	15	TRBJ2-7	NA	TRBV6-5	TGTGCCAGCAGTTACGACAGACTGTTTTCCTACGAGCAGTACTTC	CASSYDRLFSYEQYF
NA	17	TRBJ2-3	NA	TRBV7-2	TGTGCCAGCAGCTTAGCGCCGTTAACCTCATACACAGATACGCAGTATTTT	CASSLAPLTSYTDTQYF
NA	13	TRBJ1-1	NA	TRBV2	TGTGCCAGCATTTCAGAGACTAACACTGAAGCTTTCTTT	CASISETNTEAFF
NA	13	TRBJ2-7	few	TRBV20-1	TGCAGTGCACCCGGGCCTCCAACCTACGAGCAGTACTTC	CSAPGPPTYEQYF
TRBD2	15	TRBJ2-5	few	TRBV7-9	TGTGCCAGCAGCTCCGGACTAGCGGGAACGGAGACCCAGTACTTC	CASSSGLAGTETQYF
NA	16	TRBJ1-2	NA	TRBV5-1	TGCGCCAGCAGCTTGGTTCTAGGGTCTCCGGACTATGGCTACACCTTC	CASSLVLGSPDYGYTF
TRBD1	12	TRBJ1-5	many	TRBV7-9	TGTGCCATAAGACAGGGGGATCAGCCCCAGCATTTT	CAIRQGDQPQHF